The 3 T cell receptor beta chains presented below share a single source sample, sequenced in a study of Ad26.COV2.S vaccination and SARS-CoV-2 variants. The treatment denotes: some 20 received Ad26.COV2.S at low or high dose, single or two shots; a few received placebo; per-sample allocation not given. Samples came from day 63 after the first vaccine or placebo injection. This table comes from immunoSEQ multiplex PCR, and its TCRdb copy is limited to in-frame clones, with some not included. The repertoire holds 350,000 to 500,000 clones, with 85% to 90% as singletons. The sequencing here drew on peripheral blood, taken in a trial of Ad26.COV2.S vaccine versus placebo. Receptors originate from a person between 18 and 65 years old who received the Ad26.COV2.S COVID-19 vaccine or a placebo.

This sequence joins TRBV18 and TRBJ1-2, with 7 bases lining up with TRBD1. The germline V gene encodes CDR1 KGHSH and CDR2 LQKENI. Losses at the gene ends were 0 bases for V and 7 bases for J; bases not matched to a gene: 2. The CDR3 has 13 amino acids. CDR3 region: CASSPPQGGGYTF. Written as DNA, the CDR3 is TGTGCCAGCTCACCACCGCAGGGGGGTGGCTACACCTTC.

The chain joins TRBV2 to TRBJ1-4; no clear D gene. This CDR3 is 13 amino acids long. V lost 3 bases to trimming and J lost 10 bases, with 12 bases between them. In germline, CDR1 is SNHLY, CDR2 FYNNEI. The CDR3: CASSDPGKGKLFF. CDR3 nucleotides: TGTGCCAGCAGTGATCCGGGCAAGGGAAAACTGTTTTTT.

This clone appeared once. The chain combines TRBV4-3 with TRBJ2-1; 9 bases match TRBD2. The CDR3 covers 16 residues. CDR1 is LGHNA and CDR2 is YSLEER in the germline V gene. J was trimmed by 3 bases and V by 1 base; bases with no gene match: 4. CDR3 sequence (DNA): TGCGCCAGCAGCCAAGTAGCGGGGGACTACTACAATGAGCAGTTCTTC. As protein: CASSQVAGDYYNEQFF.